This TCR beta chain emerged from a study of cytomegalovirus exposure and HLA in healthy donors. Study conclusions and caveats: The authors judged a highly shared variant cluster likely a sequencing artifact. Presence/absence analyses treated sequencing depth as roughly uniform across donors. A prior analysis recorded that most TCR beta V segments were productive about 90% or about 30% of the time.

This clone showed up just a few times. Its antigen remains unknown. Germline V CDR1 and CDR2: MNHEY, SMNVEV (reference sequence). Trimming cost V 5 bases and J 4 bases, with 14 bases left between them. The CDR3 length is 14 residues. Healthy donors of bone marrow made up the group. PCR primers comprised 60 Vbeta and 13 Jbeta primers. Generated by immunoSEQ multiplex PCR, the TCRdb table keeps only in-frame clones and is missing some. In the table there are 130,000 or so clones, approximately 84% of which are singletons. This chain connects TRBV27 to TRBJ1-1; D is ambiguous. The sequenced material came from PBMCs. The sequence derives from a woman in her late teens or twenties in good health and CMV-seronegative. As DNA, the CDR3 is TGTGCCAGCAGTCCTGACATTGCGATCACTGAAGCTTTCTTT. Translated, it gives CASSPDIAITEAFF.